These T cell receptor beta chains were read from a single sample in a study of blood T cell repertoires in COVID-19. Some clones are missing from TCRdb's copy, which holds only in-frame ones; the method was immunoSEQ multiplex PCR. The table shows some 70,000 clones, with approximately 84% occurring only once. The sample comprised peripheral blood. These receptors were obtained from a man aged 45-65 years with COVID-19, enrolled during active disease. Each CDR3 is given without its conserved first and last residue.

v_gene	j_gene	CDR3aa
TRBV6-5	TRBJ1-1	ASRPGQGADTEAF
TRBV10-3	TRBJ1-3	ATEIGQGGNTIY
TRBV6-6	TRBJ2-5	ASRPLTGRGETQY
TRBV14	TRBJ1-1	ASSLGAGNTEAF
TRBV7-9	TRBJ2-1	ASSLSGTRVNEQF
TRBV6-6	TRBJ1-4	ASSFRGGDNEKLF
TRBV18	TRBJ2-7	ASSPRIGGGAHEQY
TRBV6-2/TRBV6-3	TRBJ2-7	ASKYSSSYEQY
TRBV9	TRBJ1-5	ASSVEGTGKQPQH
TRBV4-3	TRBJ1-6	ASSQESGTYATLH
TRBV10-2	TRBJ1-6	ASSDSNSPLH
TRBV29-1	TRBJ2-7	SVVEGQGGYEQY
TRBV15	TRBJ2-1	ATSRGSATSNEQF
TRBV2	TRBJ1-2	ASRVGTTNYGYT
TRBV7-8	TRBJ2-3	ASSPDNPGMQY
TRBV5-1	TRBJ2-7	ASSTYPGDYEQY
TRBV19	TRBJ1-2	ASTPDGQFNGYT
TRBV7-3	TRBJ2-1	ASSHGLAGHEQF
TRBV10-2	TRBJ2-7	ASSEIFRGGFSYEQY
TRBV2	TRBJ2-1	ASNSGGLNEQF
TRBV6-2/TRBV6-3	TRBJ2-3	ASSYSTSGGAGVIVTDTQY
TRBV19	TRBJ1-2	ASSLGQNYGYT
TRBV7-9	TRBJ2-2	ASSPRGVAGELF
TRBV4-1	TRBJ2-7	ASSLLPGEQY
TRBV10-3	TRBJ1-3	AISDRSSGNTIY
TRBV7-2	TRBJ1-3	ASSSGTGGNTIY
TRBV9	TRBJ1-1	ASSGGSRDTEAF
TRBV28	TRBJ1-3	ASTDSGNTIY
TRBV2	TRBJ1-5	ASSRTGTNQPQH
TRBV18	TRBJ2-1	ASSPYQRGSRNEQF
TRBV9	TRBJ1-2	ASSVEDTFYGYT
TRBV3-1/TRBV3-2	TRBJ2-3	ASSQDSGSTDTQY
TRBV18	TRBJ2-3	ASSLASGGSTDTQY
TRBV6-5	TRBJ1-4	ASSYSMENEKLF
TRBV2	TRBJ2-7	ASMGQSPEQY
TRBV27	TRBJ2-3	ASSLIPRDTQY